The 2 T cell receptor beta chains given below trace back to one sample, sequenced in a study of PD-1 blockade in mismatch repair-deficient tumors. Assay: immunoSEQ multiplex PCR; the TCRdb copy retains only in-frame clones and omits some. The sample includes about 130,000 clones, roughly 90% of them seen just once. This specimen was peripheral blood, taken roughly 70 weeks after starting pembrolizumab. Receptor source: an adult with mismatch repair-deficient cancer.

The V gene is TRBV29-1, the J gene TRBJ1-2, with a tentative D call TRBD1 (6 bases). V shed 0 bases and J shed 3 bases, with 11 bases lying between them. The CDR3 consists of 14 residues. CDR1 and CDR2 from the germline V gene are SQVTM and ANQGSEA. CDR3 nucleotides: TGCAGCGTTGAAGAAGGGGGATCAGACTATGGCTACACCTTC. It yields the protein CSVEEGGSDYGYTF. Drawing the rest from reference TRBV29-1 and TRBJ1-2, the complete variable domain is SAVISQKPSRDICQRGTSLTIQCQVDSQVTMMFWYRQQPGQSLTLIATANQGSEATYESGFVIDKFPISRPNLTFSTLTVSNMSPEDSSIYLCSVEEGGSDYGYTFGSGTRLTVV.

The rearrangement uses TRBV12-5 and TRBJ2-1; no clear D. Trimming shortened V by 4 bases and J by 12 bases, and 10 bases separated the two germline ends. Germline V gene lookup returns CDR1 LGHNT and CDR2 FRNRAP. CDR3 size: 11 residues. The CDR3 loop is CASGSRIGQFF. CDR3 sequence (DNA): TGTGCTAGTGGTTCCCGTATCGGGCAGTTCTTC.